The 11 T cell receptor beta chains given below trace back to one sample, sequenced in a study of OX40 agonist ivuxolimab in advanced cancers. Some clones are missing from TCRdb's copy, which holds only in-frame ones; the method was immunoSEQ multiplex PCR. The table records over 30,000 clones, around 80% of them present only once. The sequencing used CD4+ or CD8+ T cells sorted from blood, collected in a trial of the OX40 agonist ivuxolimab. Receptors originate from an adult with an advanced solid tumor such as melanoma, head and neck, liver or kidney cancer.

The CDR3 sequence: CASSQRWGTEAFF. The CDR3 DNA sequence: TGTGCCAGCAGCCAAAGGTGGGGGACTGAAGCTTTCTTT. J is TRBJ1-1 and V is TRBV28; D is possibly TRBD1 (5 bases). The CDR3 is made up of 13 amino acids. Germline loops: CDR1 MDHEN, CDR2 SYDVKM. V was pared by 6 bases and J by 5 bases, with 13 bases between.

V and J are TRBV29-1 and TRBJ1-2; TRBD1 might be the D (6 bases). The CDR3 spans 11 residues. Germline V lookup: CDR1 SQVTM, CDR2 ANQGSEA. The V end lost 7 bases, the J end lost 8 bases, and 14 bases lay between the germline ends. The CDR3 spells CSGGGSAGYTF. The CDR3 DNA sequence: TGCAGCGGAGGGGGGTCAGCGGGCTACACCTTC.

The chain joins TRBV9 to TRBJ1-6; no clear D. Germline CDR1 is SGDLS and CDR2 is YYNGEE. Between the trimmed V and J ends, which lost 0 bases and 9 bases, there was a span of 10 bases. The CDR3 has 14 amino acids. The CDR3 protein is CASSVVERSSPLHF. DNA for the CDR3: TGTGCCAGCAGCGTAGTGGAGCGTTCTTCACCCCTCCACTTT.

The CDR3 region has the DNA TGTGCCAGCATCCCTCTCTGGGGAAATAAGGATCAGCCCCAGCATTTT. Its protein is CASIPLWGNKDQPQHF. The chain has TRBV28 and TRBJ1-5; D call uncertain. The V and J ends lost 7 bases and 5 bases respectively, with 21 bases between them. Per the germline V gene, CDR1 is MDHEN and CDR2 is SYDVKM. The CDR3 has 16 residues. Drawing the rest from reference TRBV28 and TRBJ1-5, the complete variable domain is DVKVTQSSRYLVKRTGEKVFLECVQDMDHENMFWYRQDPGLGLRLIYFSYDVKMKEKGDIPEGYSVSREKKERFSLILESASTNQTSMYLCASIPLWGNKDQPQHFGDGTRLSIL.

The J gene is TRBJ1-5, the V gene TRBV14; 9 bases match TRBD1. Per germline, CDR1 SGHDN and CDR2 FVKESK. V shed 4 bases, J shed 4 bases, and the junction held 2 bases outside the gene matches. The CDR3 spans 14 residues. The CDR3 sequence: CASSPGQGNQPQHF. As DNA, the CDR3 is TGTGCCAGCAGCCCGGGACAGGGTAATCAGCCCCAGCATTTT.

This clone was recorded once. The gene calls are TRBV20-1 and TRBJ2-1; D is unclear. Germline CDR1 and CDR2: DFQATT and SNEGSKA (reference sequence). Trimming stripped 2 bases from V and 8 bases from J, with 7 bases between. The CDR3 has 11 residues. The CDR3 loop reads CSARPQHEQFF. The CDR3 DNA sequence: TGCAGTGCTAGACCCCAGCATGAGCAGTTCTTC.

The chain links TRBV7-2 to TRBJ1-6, with no clear D. This CDR3 has 14 amino acids. V gave up 3 bases and J gave up 3 bases, with 6 bases separating them. The V gene's germline CDR1 is SGHTA and CDR2 FQGNSA. CDR3 sequence: CASSFGLYNSPLHF. The CDR3 nucleotides read TGTGCCAGCAGCTTCGGTCTCTATAATTCACCCCTCCACTTT.

This clone was seen a single time. The V and J genes are TRBV28 and TRBJ2-3; D may be TRBD1 (6 bases). Germline CDR1 MDHEN, CDR2 SYDVKM. V shed 8 bases and J shed 5 bases, with 23 bases lying between them. The CDR3 spans 16 residues. CDR3 coding DNA: TGTGCCAGCGGGATCGCCCGGACAGACAGAGTAGATACGCAGTATTTT. This translates into CASGIARTDRVDTQYF.

This sequence joins TRBV25-1 and TRBJ2-5; no clear D gene. In germline, CDR1 is MGHDK, CDR2 SYGVNS. The CDR3 runs to 13 residues. V was clipped by 2 bases and J by 5 bases, with 9 bases between them. CDR3 sequence reads: CASSEPGWETQYF. The CDR3 DNA reads as TGTGCCAGCAGTGAACCCGGGTGGGAGACCCAGTACTTC. Full variable domain (remainder filled in from reference TRBV25-1 and TRBJ2-5): EADIYQTPRYLVIGTGKKITLECSQTMGHDKMYWYQQDPGMELHLIHYSYGVNSTEKGDLSSESTVSRIRTEHFPLTLESARPSHTSQYLCASSEPGWETQYFGPGTRLLVL.

A single count supports this clone. The chain joins TRBV10-3 to TRBJ2-3, with 10 bases identical to TRBD2. Germline CDR1 and CDR2: ENHRY and SYGVKD. V lost 0 bases and J lost 0; bases outside the gene matches: 6. The length of the CDR3 is 18 residues. The CDR3 DNA reads TGTGCCATCAGTGAGTCGAGCTTAGCGGGGGGAAGCACAGATACGCAGTATTTT. As protein: CAISESSLAGGSTDTQYF.

For the CDR3, the DNA is TGTGCCAGCAGCCAAGATTTGGACAGCAATCAGCCCCAGCATTTT. This codes for CASSQDLDSNQPQHF. The chain combines TRBV4-2 with TRBJ1-5, with D hard to call. Per the germline V gene, CDR1 is LGHNA and CDR2 is YNFKEQ. The V end was cut by 0 bases, the J end by 1 base, with 7 bases between. This CDR3 comprises 15 residues.